Listed below are T cell receptor beta chains from one sample, sequenced in a study of radiation and T cells in renal cell carcinoma. TCRdb keeps only in-frame clones here, not all; method: immunoSEQ multiplex PCR. The data hold about 150,000 clones, with approximately 86% observed a single time. Sequencing was performed on blood, taken from a patient whose treatment included radiotherapy and nephrectomy. The receptors were sampled from a woman in her 50s with renal cell carcinoma. The CDR3 runs from the conserved cysteine through the conserved F or W. A D gene is named only where the DNA matches it firmly. Size is omitted from some rows. Given values are once, few, many or a class for expanded clones.

.	TRBD1	TRBJ2-7	TRBV5-1	TGCGCCAGCAGCTTGGCCGAACGGACAGGGGCGTACGAGCAGTACTTC	CASSLAERTGAYEQYF
.	TRBD2	TRBJ2-5	TRBV9	TGTGCCAGCAGCGTAGGGAACCTAGCGGGACAATACCAAGAGACCCAGTACTTC	CASSVGNLAGQYQETQYF
.	.	TRBJ2-1	TRBV7-9	TGTGCCAGCAGCTTAAGCGACAATGAGCAGTTCTTC	CASSLSDNEQFF
.	TRBD1	TRBJ2-5	TRBV27	TGTGCCAGCAGTTTTAACTCAGGGACAGCTTACCAAGAGACCCAGTACTTC	CASSFNSGTAYQETQYF
.	TRBD1	TRBJ2-1	TRBV28	TGTGCCAGCAGTGTACCGGGACAGGGTATTAATGAGCAGTTCTTC	CASSVPGQGINEQFF
.	.	TRBJ2-3	TRBV4-2	TGTGCCAGCAGCCCCCTCGGGACAGATACGCAGTATTTT	CASSPLGTDTQYF
.	.	TRBJ1-5	TRBV7-9	TGTGCCAGCAGCTTTGGAGGGGGAGGAGGAGGTCAGCCCCAGCATTTT	CASSFGGGGGGQPQHF
.	.	TRBJ1-1	TRBV11-2	TGTGCCAGCAGCTTAGGGGCCACTGAAGCTTTCTTT	CASSLGATEAFF
.	.	TRBJ1-5	TRBV5-6	TGTGCCAGCAGCTTTGGTACTCTTTATAGCAATCAGCCCCAGCATTTT	CASSFGTLYSNQPQHF
.	TRBD1	TRBJ2-1	TRBV10-3	TGTGCCATCAGTGAGGACAGGGGCAATGAGCAGTTCTTC	CAISEDRGNEQFF
.	.	TRBJ2-7	TRBV6-6	TGTGCCAGCAGTTACTCGTACAGTGCCTACGAGCAGTACTTC	CASSYSYSAYEQYF
.	.	TRBJ2-4	TRBV21-1	TGTGCCAGCAGCAACCAAGGGATCCCCAAAAACATTCAGTACTTC	CASSNQGIPKNIQYF
few	TRBD1	TRBJ1-1	TRBV27	TGTGCCAGCAGTCGAAGGGGACAGATGAACACTGAAGCTTTCTTT	CASSRRGQMNTEAFF
few	.	TRBJ2-1	TRBV7-9	TGTGCCAGTGGAGAAAATGAGCAGTTCTTC	CASGENEQFF
.	TRBD1	TRBJ2-3	TRBV9	TGTGCCAGCAGCATCAGGGGGCGGGTTTACACAGATACGCAGTATTTT	CASSIRGRVYTDTQYF
once	.	TRBJ2-7	TRBV20-1	TGCAGTGCACAAGACAGGAGCGAGCAGTACTTC	CSAQDRSEQYF
.	.	TRBJ2-7	TRBV7-2	TGTGCCAGCAGCGCGGCGAGCTCCTACGAGCAGTACTTC	CASSAASSYEQYF
.	.	TRBJ2-3	TRBV14	TGTGCCAGCAGCCATGGAGGGGAGGATACGCAGTATTTT	CASSHGGEDTQYF
once	TRBD1	TRBJ2-7	TRBV6-5	TGTGCCAGCAGTTTCTGGGACAGGGGGAACTACGAGCAGTACTTC	CASSFWDRGNYEQYF
once	.	TRBJ2-1	TRBV4-3	TGCGCCAGCAGCCAGTCCCATGGCCGCTCCTACAATGAGCAGTTCTTC	CASSQSHGRSYNEQFF
.	TRBD1	TRBJ2-5	TRBV27	TGTGCCAGCAGTCCCATCGGGGCAGGGGGGACCCAGTACTTC	CASSPIGAGGTQYF
.	TRBD2	TRBJ2-1	TRBV10-1	TGCGCCAGCAGTGAGCGACTGGGACTAGCTTCCTACAATGAGCAGTTCTTC	CASSERLGLASYNEQFF
.	.	TRBJ2-5	TRBV27	TGTGCCAGCATCTCCGGGCCCAAAGAGACCCAGTACTTC	CASISGPKETQYF
.	TRBD1	TRBJ2-7	TRBV5-4	TGTGCCAGCAGGTCAGGGGGTGGCGAGCAGTACTTC	CASRSGGGEQYF
.	.	TRBJ1-2	TRBV7-2	TGTGCCAGCAGCTTAGGACAGTTCTATGGCTACACCTTC	CASSLGQFYGYTF
.	TRBD2	TRBJ2-7	TRBV10-3	TGTGCCATCAGTGAGAGGAGCGGGAGGGCCGGAGAGCAGTACTTC	CAISERSGRAGEQYF
.	.	TRBJ2-5	TRBV6-1	TGTGCCAGCAGAGGAACAGGAGAGACCCAGTACTTC	CASRGTGETQYF
.	.	TRBJ2-7	TRBV6-5	TGTGCCAGCAGGACCCGGGACAACTACGAGCAGTACTTC	CASRTRDNYEQYF
.	.	TRBJ1-3	TRBV19	TGTGCCAGTAGTATAACACCGTACTCTGGAAACACCATATATTTT	CASSITPYSGNTIYF
.	TRBD2	TRBJ2-7	TRBV2	TGTGCCAGCCGACAAACTAGCGGGAGAGCCTACGAGCAGTACTTC	CASRQTSGRAYEQYF
.	.	TRBJ2-6	TRBV15	TGTGCCACCAGCAGCCGGACACACGCCCTGACTTCTGCTGGGGCCAACGTCCTGACTTTC	CATSSRTHALTSAGANVLTF
.	.	TRBJ2-7	TRBV21-1	TGTGCCAGCAGCAAAGGATGGAGGACGTCCTACGAGCAGTACTTC	CASSKGWRTSYEQYF
.	.	TRBJ2-2	TRBV14	TGTGCCAGCAGCCAAGCGGACCTTCGGGATGCCACCGGGGAGCTGTTTTTT	CASSQADLRDATGELFF
once	.	TRBJ2-7	TRBV21-1	TGTGCCAGCACCCAAGGGCAGTACTTC	CASTQGQYF